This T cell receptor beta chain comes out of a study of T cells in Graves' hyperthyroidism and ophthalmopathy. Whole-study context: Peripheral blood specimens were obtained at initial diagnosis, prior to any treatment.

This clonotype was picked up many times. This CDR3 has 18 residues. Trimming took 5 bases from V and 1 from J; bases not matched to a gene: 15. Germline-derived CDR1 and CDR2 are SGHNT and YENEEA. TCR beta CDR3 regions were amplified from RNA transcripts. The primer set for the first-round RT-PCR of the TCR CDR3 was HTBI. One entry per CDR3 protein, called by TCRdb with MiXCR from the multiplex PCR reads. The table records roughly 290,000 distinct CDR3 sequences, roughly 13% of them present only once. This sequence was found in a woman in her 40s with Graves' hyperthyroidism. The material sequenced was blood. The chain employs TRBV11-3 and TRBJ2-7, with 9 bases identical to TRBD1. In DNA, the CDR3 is TGTGCCAGCAGCCACCGGAGAGTCCCGGGACAGGGTTCCTACGAGCAGTACTTC. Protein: CASSHRRVPGQGSYEQYF.